This is a list of T cell receptor beta chains from one sample in a study of blood T cells in healthy people across ages. MiXCR was run by TCRdb on the 5' RACE reads, yielding one entry per CDR3 protein. The sample contains 1.5 million or so distinct CDR3 sequences, around two fifths of which appear only once. Sequencing was performed on blood. The receptors here all came from a woman aged 18-29 years in good health. Each CDR3 is given with its conserved first and last residue. The order of the fields is V gene, J gene, CDR3 protein.

>TRBV2|TRBJ1-2
CASHRDNYGYTF
>TRBV10-1|TRBJ2-1
CASSERLAGEQFF
>TRBV12-3/TRBV12-4|TRBJ2-1
CASTIREREGEQFF
>TRBV29-1|TRBJ2-1
CSVKGTSGNNEQFF
>TRBV10-3|TRBJ1-5
CAIGGNQPQHF
>TRBV12-5|TRBJ2-2
CASGLPPQAPGELFF
>TRBV11-1|TRBJ2-7
CASSLDWDSHSYEQYF
>TRBV10-3|TRBJ2-1
CAIRSGTTLRNEQFF
>TRBV15|TRBJ2-6
CATSRDFTGANVLTF
>TRBV20-1|TRBJ2-7
CSAAQTGAHSYEQYF
>TRBV5-1|TRBJ2-3
CASSLGIAGITDTQYF
>TRBV6-1|TRBJ2-3
CASSPRGVSGADTQYF
>TRBV20-1|TRBJ2-3
CSARDQSAGKDRYAYF
>TRBV5-1|TRBJ2-5
CASSLEVGSGETQYF
>TRBV13|TRBJ1-3
CASSSIGQGLGSGNTIYF
>TRBV6-2/TRBV6-3|TRBJ2-7
CASRFVLLAGVEQYF
>TRBV7-2|TRBJ2-3
CASSRDRVGDTQYF
>TRBV5-1|TRBJ2-7
CASSLTGSSSYEQYF
>TRBV20-1|TRBJ1-2
CSAPDVRGYTF
>TRBV30|TRBJ1-5
CAWSPGDREGQPQHF
>TRBV10-2|TRBJ2-7
CASTMRTGGSEQYF
>TRBV14|TRBJ1-1
CASSPGGTTGKAAEAFF
>TRBV7-2|TRBJ2-5
CASSGLGAGEETQYF
>TRBV20-1|TRBJ2-5
CSAREGHETQYF
>TRBV30|TRBJ1-2
CAWGREGYGYTF
>TRBV5-1|TRBJ2-3
CASSPSDPTDTQYF
>TRBV27|TRBJ1-2
CASSSGISAWYGYTF
>TRBV12-3/TRBV12-4|TRBJ2-7
CASSLFDEQYF
>TRBV4-2|TRBJ1-6
CASRLIRTGMNSPLHF
>TRBV6-5|TRBJ2-3
CASSARGAGDTQYF
>TRBV10-3|TRBJ2-1
CAITLGLAGGQNEQFF
>TRBV4-1|TRBJ2-7
CASSRLGPWDEQYF
>TRBV30|TRBJ1-1
CAWSPPGAFF
>TRBV20-1|TRBJ2-1
CSAGDTRGDYNEQFF
>TRBV10-3|TRBJ2-7
CAISEVLGVSVRYEQYF
>TRBV28|TRBJ2-4
CASSFGRLAKNIQYF
>TRBV24-1|TRBJ2-3
CASQGPNTDTQYF
>TRBV9|TRBJ2-1
CASSPPASGSSYNEQFF
>TRBV6-5|TRBJ1-1
CASSYSWTGPAFF
>TRBV27|TRBJ2-1
CASSPYPGQTNEQFF
>TRBV2|TRBJ2-1
CASSALQREGLNEQFF
>TRBV6-1|TRBJ1-1
CASALGDTEAFF
>TRBV5-1|TRBJ2-1
CASSKTSGGVNEQFF
>TRBV20-1|TRBJ2-7
CSVDRRERNEQYF
>TRBV20-1|TRBJ2-3
CSARAGVTDTQYF
>TRBV7-9|TRBJ1-1
CASSADNSMNTEAFF
>TRBV25-1|TRBJ1-1
CASSDSYRLNTEAFF
>TRBV25-1|-
CASSYARGEQYF
>TRBV28|TRBJ1-5
CASSQGQGASNQPQHF
>TRBV20-1|-
CSARDVGGPFDEQYF
>TRBV2|-
CASSEQVQETQYF
>TRBV12-3/TRBV12-4|TRBJ2-2
CASSLWVPRAGELFF
>TRBV10-3|TRBJ1-2
CAISGGTGTSYGYTF
>TRBV7-2|TRBJ1-5
CASSSSRGNQPQHF
>TRBV29-1|TRBJ2-7
CSVGGYPSGSAKRGYEQYF
>TRBV6-5|TRBJ1-1
CASTKGGTGGTEAFF